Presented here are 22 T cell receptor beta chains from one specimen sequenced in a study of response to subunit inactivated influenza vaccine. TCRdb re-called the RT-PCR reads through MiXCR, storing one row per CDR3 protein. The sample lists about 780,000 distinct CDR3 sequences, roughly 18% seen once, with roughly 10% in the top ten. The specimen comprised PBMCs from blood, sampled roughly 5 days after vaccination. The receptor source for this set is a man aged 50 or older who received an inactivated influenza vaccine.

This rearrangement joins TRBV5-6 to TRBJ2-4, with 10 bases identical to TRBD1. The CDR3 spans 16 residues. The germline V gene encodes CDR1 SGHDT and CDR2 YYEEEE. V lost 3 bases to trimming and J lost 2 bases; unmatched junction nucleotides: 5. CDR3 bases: TGTGCCAGCAGCTCAATGACAGGGGGCCCCAAAAACATTCAGTACTTC. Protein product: CASSSMTGGPKNIQYF.

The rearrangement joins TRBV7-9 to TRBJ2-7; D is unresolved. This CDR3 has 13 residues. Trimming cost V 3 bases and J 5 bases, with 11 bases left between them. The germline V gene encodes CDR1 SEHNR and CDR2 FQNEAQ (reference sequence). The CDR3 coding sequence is TGTGCCAGCAGCTTGAAGGGTGTGAACGAGCAGTACTTC. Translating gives CASSLKGVNEQYF.

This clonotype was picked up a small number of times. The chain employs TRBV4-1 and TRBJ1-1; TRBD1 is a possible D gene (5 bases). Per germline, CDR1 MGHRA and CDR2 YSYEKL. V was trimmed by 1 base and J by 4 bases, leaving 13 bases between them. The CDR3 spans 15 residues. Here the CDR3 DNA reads TGCGCCAGCAGCCAAGGGGGCACAGGTGGCACTGAAGCTTTCTTT. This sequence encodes CASSQGGTGGTEAFF.

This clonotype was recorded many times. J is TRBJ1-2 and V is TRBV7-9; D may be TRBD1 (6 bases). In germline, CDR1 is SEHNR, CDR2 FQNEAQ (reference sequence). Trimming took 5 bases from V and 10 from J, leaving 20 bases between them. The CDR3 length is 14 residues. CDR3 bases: TGTGCCAGCAGCCCCGTTGGAGGACAGCAGCCCTACACCTTC. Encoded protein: CASSPVGGQQPYTF.

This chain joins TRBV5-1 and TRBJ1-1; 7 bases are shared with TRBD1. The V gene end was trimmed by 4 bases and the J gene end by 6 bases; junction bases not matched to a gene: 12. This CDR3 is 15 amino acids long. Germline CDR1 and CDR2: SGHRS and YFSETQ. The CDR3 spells CASSRDRRMGSEAFF. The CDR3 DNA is TGCGCCAGCAGCCGGGACAGACGGATGGGCTCTGAAGCTTTCTTT.

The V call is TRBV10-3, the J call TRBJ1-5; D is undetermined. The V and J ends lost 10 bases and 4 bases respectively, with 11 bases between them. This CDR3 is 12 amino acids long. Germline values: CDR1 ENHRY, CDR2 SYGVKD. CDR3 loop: CATRMGNQPQHF. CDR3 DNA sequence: TGTGCCACAAGGATGGGGAATCAGCCCCAGCATTTT.

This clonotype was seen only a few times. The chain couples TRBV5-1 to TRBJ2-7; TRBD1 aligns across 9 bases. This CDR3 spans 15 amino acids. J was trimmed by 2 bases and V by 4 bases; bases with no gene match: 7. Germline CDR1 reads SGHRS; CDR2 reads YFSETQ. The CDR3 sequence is CASSRGQGSTYEQYF. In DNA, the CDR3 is TGCGCCAGCAGCCGGGGACAGGGTAGCACCTACGAGCAGTACTTC. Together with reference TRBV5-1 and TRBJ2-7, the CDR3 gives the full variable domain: KAGVTQTPRYLIKTRGQQVTLSCSPISGHRSVSWYQQTPGQGLQFLFEYFSETQRNKGNFPGRFSGRQFSNSRSEMNVSTLELGDSALYLCASSRGQGSTYEQYFGPGTRLTVT.

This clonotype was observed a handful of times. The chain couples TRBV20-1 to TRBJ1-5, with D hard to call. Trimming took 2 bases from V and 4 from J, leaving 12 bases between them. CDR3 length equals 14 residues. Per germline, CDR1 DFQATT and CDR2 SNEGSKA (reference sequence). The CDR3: CSARSGRRNQPQHF. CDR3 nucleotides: TGCAGTGCTAGATCCGGGAGACGGAATCAGCCCCAGCATTTT.

The CDR3 sequence is CASSHDWSNEQFF. The CDR3 DNA reads TGTGCCAGCAGCCACGACTGGTCCAATGAGCAGTTCTTC. The chain uses TRBV14 and TRBJ2-1; D not resolved. Germline loops: CDR1 SGHDN, CDR2 FVKESK. The CDR3 covers 13 residues. V gave up 3 bases and J gave up 6 bases, with 9 bases separating them. The full variable domain, rest sourced from reference TRBV14 and TRBJ2-1, is EAGVTQFPSHSVIEKGQTVTLRCDPISGHDNLYWYRRVMGKEIKFLLHFVKESKQDESGMPNNRFLAERTGGTYSTLKVQPAELEDSGVYFCASSHDWSNEQFFGPGTRLTVL.

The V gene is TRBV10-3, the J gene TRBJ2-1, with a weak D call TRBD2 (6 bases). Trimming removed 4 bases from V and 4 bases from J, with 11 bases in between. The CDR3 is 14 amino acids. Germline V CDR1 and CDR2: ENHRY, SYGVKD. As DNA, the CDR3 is TGTGCCATCAGTGGGGGAGGCCCATACAATGAGCAGTTCTTC. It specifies CAISGGGPYNEQFF.

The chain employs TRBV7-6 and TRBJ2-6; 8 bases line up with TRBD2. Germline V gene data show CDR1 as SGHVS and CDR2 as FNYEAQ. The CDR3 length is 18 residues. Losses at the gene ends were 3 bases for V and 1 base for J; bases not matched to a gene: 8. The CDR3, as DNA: TGTGCCAGCAGCTTCGCGGCGCCGGGGGGGTCTGGGGCCAACGTCCTGACTTTC. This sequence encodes CASSFAAPGGSGANVLTF.

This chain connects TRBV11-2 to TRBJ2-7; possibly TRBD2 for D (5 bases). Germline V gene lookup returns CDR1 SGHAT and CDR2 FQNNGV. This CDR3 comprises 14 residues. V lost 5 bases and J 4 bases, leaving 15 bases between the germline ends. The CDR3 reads CASSTEQRGYEQYF. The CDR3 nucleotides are TGTGCCAGCAGCACAGAACAGCGCGGGTACGAGCAGTACTTC. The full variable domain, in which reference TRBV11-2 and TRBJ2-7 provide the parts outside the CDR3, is EAGVAQSPRYKIIEKRQSVAFWCNPISGHATLYWYQQILGQGPKLLIQFQNNGVVDDSQLPKDRFSAERLKGVDSTLKIQPAKLEDSAVYLCASSTEQRGYEQYFGPGTRLTVT.

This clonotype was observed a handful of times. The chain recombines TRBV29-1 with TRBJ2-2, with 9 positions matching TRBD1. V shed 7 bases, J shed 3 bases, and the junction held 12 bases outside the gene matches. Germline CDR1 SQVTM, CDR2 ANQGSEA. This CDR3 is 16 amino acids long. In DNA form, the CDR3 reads TGCAGCGCCCTAAGGGGGACAGGGACCTACACCGGGGAGCTGTTTTTT. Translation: CSALRGTGTYTGELFF.

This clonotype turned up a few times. The CDR3 sequence: CASSLRGESGWTEAFF. The CDR3 DNA reads TGTGCCAGCAGCTTAAGGGGGGAGTCAGGGTGGACTGAAGCTTTCTTT. V is TRBV11-2 and J is TRBJ1-1; possibly TRBD1 for D (6 bases). Trimming removed 2 bases from V and 5 bases from J, with 18 bases in between. Germline CDR1 reads SGHAT; CDR2 reads FQNNGV. This CDR3 comprises 16 residues. The full variable domain, completed using reference TRBV11-2 and TRBJ1-1, is EAGVAQSPRYKIIEKRQSVAFWCNPISGHATLYWYQQILGQGPKLLIQFQNNGVVDDSQLPKDRFSAERLKGVDSTLKIQPAKLEDSAVYLCASSLRGESGWTEAFFGQGTRLTVV.

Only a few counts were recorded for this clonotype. The CDR3 sequence: CAVLTGVDGYTF. The CDR3 bases are TGTGCCGTACTGACAGGGGTGGACGGCTACACCTTC. The chain employs TRBV6-5 and TRBJ1-2; the match to TRBD1 covers 8 bases. Germline lookup yields CDR1 MNHEY and CDR2 SVGAGI. After removal of 11 bases from V and 8 bases from J, the junction contained 10 bases not matched to a gene. The length of the CDR3 is 12 residues.

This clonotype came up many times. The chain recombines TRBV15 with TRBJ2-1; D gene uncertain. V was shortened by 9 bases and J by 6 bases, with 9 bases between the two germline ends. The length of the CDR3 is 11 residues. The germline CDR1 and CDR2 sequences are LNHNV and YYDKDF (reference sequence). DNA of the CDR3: TGTGCCACATCCCGGGTCAATGAGCAGTTCTTC. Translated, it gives CATSRVNEQFF.

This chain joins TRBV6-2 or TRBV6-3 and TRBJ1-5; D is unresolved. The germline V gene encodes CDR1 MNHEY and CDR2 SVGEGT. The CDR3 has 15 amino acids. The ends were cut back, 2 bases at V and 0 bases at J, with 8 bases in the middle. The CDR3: CASSYRLYSNQPQHF. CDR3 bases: TGTGCCAGCAGTTACCGGCTCTATAGCAATCAGCCCCAGCATTTT.

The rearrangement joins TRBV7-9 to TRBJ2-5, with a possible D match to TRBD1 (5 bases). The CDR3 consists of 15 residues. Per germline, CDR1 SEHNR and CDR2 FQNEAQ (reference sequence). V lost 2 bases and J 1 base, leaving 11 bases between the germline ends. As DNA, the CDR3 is TGTGCCAGCAGCTTAAAGGGGTTCGGCCAAGAGACCCAGTACTTC. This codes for CASSLKGFGQETQYF.

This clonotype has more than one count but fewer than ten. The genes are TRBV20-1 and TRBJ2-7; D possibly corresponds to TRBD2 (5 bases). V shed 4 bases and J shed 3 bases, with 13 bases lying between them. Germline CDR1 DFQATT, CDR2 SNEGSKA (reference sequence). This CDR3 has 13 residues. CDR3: CSANLAGDYEQYF. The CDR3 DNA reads TGCAGTGCTAACCTCGCGGGTGACTACGAGCAGTACTTC.

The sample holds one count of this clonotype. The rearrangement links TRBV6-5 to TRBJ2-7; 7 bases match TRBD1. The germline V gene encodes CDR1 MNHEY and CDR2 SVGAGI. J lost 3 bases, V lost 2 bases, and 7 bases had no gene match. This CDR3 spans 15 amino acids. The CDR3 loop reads CASSYGTAEVYEQYF. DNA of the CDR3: TGTGCCAGCAGTTACGGGACAGCCGAAGTCTACGAGCAGTACTTC.

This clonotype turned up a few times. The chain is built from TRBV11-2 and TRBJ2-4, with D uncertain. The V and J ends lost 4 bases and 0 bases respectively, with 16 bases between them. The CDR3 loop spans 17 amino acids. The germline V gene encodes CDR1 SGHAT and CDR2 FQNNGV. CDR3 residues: CASSSPIESIAKNIQYF. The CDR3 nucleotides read TGTGCCAGCAGCTCCCCCATCGAATCTATAGCCAAAAACATTCAGTACTTC.

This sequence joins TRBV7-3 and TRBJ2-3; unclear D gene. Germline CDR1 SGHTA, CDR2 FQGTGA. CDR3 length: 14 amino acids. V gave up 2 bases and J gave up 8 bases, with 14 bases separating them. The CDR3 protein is CASSLGGPGSTQYF. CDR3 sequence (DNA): TGTGCCAGCAGCTTAGGTGGCCCTGGGTCTACGCAGTATTTT.